The T cell receptor (beta chain) described here comes from a study of shared clonotypes between healthy human individuals. Sorted-subset replicate PCRs used around 200 ng DNA, some 30,000 T cell genomes. The repertoire was sequenced with immunoSEQ multiplex PCR; TCRdb's copy has only in-frame clones and lacks some. Among 550,000 to 650,000 clones listed, roughly 95% were seen once. Only CD45RO-negative cells positively selected for CCR7 counted as naive CD8 cells, so terminally differentiated effector memory CD45RA+ cells were excluded. General study points: The generation probabilities recorded for non-shared clonotypes fell below those of clonotypes shared by all four donors.

Looked up from germline, CDR1 is MGHRA and CDR2 is YSYEKL. CDR3 length equals 15 residues. With V trimmed by 4 bases and J by 3 bases, 7 bases remained unmatched. Notes on this clone: The antigen is unknown.

The sample taken for sequencing was naive CD8+ T cells sorted from blood. The clonotype comes from a woman in her twenties or thirties in good health. The J gene is TRBJ2-7, the V gene TRBV4-1; 9 bases fit TRBD1. The CDR3 bases are TGCGCCAGCAGCCTTATAGGGACAGGGAACTACGAGCAGTACTTC. Amino acids: CASSLIGTGNYEQYF.